The text below deals with one TCR beta chain. Relative to the germline gene, one junction end is altered; a read error may explain this. Assay: immunoSEQ multiplex PCR; the TCRdb copy retains only in-frame clones and omits some. The repertoire holds approximately 85,000 clones, with about 94% as singletons. The sample is drawn from a study of technical replicates of blood from a few donors. Sequenced input: T cells isolated from PBMCs. This sequence originates from a human donor in good health.

CDR3 loop: CASSSRANVLTF. The CDR3 nucleotides are TGTGCCAGCAGCTCTAGGGCCAACGTCCTGACTTTC. V is TRBV7-8 and J is TRBJ2-6; D gene ambiguous. The CDR3 has 12 residues. Germline CDR1 reads SGHVS; CDR2 reads FQNEAQ.